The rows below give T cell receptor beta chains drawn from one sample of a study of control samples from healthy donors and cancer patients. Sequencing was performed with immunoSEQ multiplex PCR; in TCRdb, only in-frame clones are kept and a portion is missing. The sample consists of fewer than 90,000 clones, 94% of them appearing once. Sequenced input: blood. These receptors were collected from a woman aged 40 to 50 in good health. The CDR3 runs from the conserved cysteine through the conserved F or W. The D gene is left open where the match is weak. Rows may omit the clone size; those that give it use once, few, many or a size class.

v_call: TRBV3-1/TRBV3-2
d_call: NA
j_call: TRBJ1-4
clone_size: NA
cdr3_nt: TGTGCCAGCAGCGGGCGTAGACATCCACTCCTTCAGGGTGAAAAACTGTTTTTT
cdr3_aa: CASSGRRHPLLQGEKLFF

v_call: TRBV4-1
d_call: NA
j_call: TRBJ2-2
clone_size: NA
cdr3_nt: TGCGCCAGCAGCCAAGCCGGGGAGCTGTTTTTT
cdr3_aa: CASSQAGELFF

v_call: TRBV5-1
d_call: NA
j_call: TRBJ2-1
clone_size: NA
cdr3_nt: TGCGCCAGCAGCGAACCGGGAGAGACTGAGCAGTTCTTC
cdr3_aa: CASSEPGETEQFF

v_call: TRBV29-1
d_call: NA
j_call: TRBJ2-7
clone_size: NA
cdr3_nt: TGCAGCGTTGAAGGTAGAACCGGGACCGGCTCCTACGAGCAGTACTTC
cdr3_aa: CSVEGRTGTGSYEQYF

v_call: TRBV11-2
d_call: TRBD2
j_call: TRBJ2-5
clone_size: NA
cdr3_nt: TGTGCCAGCAGCCGTAGCGGGATTGAGACCCAGTACTTC
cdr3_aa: CASSRSGIETQYF

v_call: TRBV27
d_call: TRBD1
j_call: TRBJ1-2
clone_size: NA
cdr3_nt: TGTGCCAGCAGTTCCGGACAGGGCTATGGCTACACCTTC
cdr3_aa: CASSSGQGYGYTF

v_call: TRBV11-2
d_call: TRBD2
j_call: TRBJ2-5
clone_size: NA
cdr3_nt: TGTGCCAGCAGCTTAGAACTAACTAGCGGGAGAGAGACCCAGTACTTC
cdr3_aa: CASSLELTSGRETQYF

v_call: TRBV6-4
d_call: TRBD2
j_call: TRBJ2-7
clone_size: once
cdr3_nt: TGTGCCAGCGCCCCGGGGGGATTATTTTCCTACGAGCAGTACTTC
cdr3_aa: CASAPGGLFSYEQYF

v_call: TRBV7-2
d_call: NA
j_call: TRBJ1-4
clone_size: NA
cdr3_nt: TGTGCCAGCAGCTCCGGGACCTGGGGTGAAAAACTGTTTTTT
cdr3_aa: CASSSGTWGEKLFF

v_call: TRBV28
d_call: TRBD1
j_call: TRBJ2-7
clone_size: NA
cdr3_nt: TGTGCCAGCGGATCGGGCGGACAGGGTATCCACGAGCAGTACTTC
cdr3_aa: CASGSGGQGIHEQYF

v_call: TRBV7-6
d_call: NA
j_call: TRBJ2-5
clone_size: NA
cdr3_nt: TGTGCCAGCAGCTTTGGGGGTCGGGAGACCCAGTACTTC
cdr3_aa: CASSFGGRETQYF

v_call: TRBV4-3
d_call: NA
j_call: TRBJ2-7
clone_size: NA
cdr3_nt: TGCGCCAGCAGCCAAGATAGGGGCTACGAGCAGTACTTC
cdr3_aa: CASSQDRGYEQYF

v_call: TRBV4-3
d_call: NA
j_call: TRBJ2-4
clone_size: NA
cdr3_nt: TGCGCCAGCAGCCAAGATGGGTGGGCAGCAAACATTCAGTACTTC
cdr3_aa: CASSQDGWAANIQYF

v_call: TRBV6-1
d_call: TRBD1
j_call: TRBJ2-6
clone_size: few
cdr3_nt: TGTGCCAGCAGTGTTGGGACAGGGTCTGGGGCCAACGTCCTGACTTTC
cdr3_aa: CASSVGTGSGANVLTF

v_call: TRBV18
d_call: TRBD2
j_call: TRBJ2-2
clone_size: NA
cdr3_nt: TGTGCCAGCTCACCCAGGACTAGCGGGGATGGCACCGGGGAGCTGTTTTTT
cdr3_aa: CASSPRTSGDGTGELFF

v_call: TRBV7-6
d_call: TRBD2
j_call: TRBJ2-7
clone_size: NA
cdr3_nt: TGTGCCAGCAGCTTAGGCGGGAGATATTACGAGCAGTACTTC
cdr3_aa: CASSLGGRYYEQYF

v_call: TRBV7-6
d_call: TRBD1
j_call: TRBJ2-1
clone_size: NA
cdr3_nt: TGTGCCAGCAGCTCGAACCGACAGGGGGCCTGGAATGAGCAGTTCTTC
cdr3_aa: CASSSNRQGAWNEQFF

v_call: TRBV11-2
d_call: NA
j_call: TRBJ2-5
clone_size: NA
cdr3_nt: TGTGCCAGCAGCTTAATGGGCGGGGGCGACCAAGAGACCCAGTACTTC
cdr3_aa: CASSLMGGGDQETQYF

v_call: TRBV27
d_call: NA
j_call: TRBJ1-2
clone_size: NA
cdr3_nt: TGTGCCAGCAGTTCGGCTGGGGCGTTCTCGCACTATGGCTACACCTTC
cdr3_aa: CASSSAGAFSHYGYTF

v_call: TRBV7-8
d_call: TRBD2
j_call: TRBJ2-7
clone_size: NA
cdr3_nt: TGTGCCAGCAGCTTAGTGGGACTAGCAGTTGGGGAGCAGTACTTC
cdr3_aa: CASSLVGLAVGEQYF

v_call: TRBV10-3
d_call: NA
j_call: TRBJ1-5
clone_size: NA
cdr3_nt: TGTGCCACTTCAGACAGGCTCCTCAATCAGCCCCAGCATTTT
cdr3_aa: CATSDRLLNQPQHF

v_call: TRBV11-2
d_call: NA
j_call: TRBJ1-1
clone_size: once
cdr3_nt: TGTGCCAGCCATTCTATGAACACTGAAGCTTTCTTT
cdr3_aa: CASHSMNTEAFF

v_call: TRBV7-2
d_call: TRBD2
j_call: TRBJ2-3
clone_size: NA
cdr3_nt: TGTGCCAGCAGCTTGGCACTAGCGGGGGGAAACACAGATACGCAGTATTTT
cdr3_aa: CASSLALAGGNTDTQYF

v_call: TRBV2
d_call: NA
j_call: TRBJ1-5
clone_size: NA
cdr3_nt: TGTGCCAGCAGTGAAGCGGGGGACGGGGGGGGGCCCCAGCATTTT
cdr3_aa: CASSEAGDGGGPQHF

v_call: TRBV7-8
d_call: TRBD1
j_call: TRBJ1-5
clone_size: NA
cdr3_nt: TGTGCCAGCAGCTTAGGGGGGACAGGGCTTTTGCCCCAGCATTTT
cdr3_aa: CASSLGGTGLLPQHF

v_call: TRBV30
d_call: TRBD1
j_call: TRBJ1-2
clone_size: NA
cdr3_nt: TGTGCCTGGAGGGGGGACAGTCTCTATGGCTACACCTTC
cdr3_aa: CAWRGDSLYGYTF

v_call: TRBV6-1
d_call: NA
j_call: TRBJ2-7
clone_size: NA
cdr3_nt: TGTGCCAGCAGTGAGAAACAGGGGAGGAGGTCCTACGAGCAGTACTTC
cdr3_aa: CASSEKQGRRSYEQYF

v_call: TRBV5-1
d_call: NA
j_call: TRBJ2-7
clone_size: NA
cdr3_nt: TGCGCCAGCAGCTTGGTACAGAACTACGAGCAGTACTTC
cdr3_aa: CASSLVQNYEQYF

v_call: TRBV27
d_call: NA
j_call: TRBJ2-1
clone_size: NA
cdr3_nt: TGTGCCAGCAGTTCGAACAAACTAGTCTACAATGAGCAGTTCTTC
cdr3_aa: CASSSNKLVYNEQFF

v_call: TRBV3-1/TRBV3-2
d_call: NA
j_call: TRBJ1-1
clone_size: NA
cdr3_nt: TGTGCCAGCAGCCAAGATCCTGCGGCCAGGGGAACTGAAGCTTTCTTT
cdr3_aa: CASSQDPAARGTEAFF

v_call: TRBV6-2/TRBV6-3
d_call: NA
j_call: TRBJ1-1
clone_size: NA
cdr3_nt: TGTGCCAGCAGCAAACAGGGAGACACTGAAGCTTTCTTT
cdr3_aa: CASSKQGDTEAFF

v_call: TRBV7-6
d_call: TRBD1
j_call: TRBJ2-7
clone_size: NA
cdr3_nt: TGTGCCAGCAGCTTATGGCAGGGGGCCTACGAGCAGTACTTC
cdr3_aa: CASSLWQGAYEQYF

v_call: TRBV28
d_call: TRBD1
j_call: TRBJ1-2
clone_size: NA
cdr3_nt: TGTGCCAGCAGTCTCGGACAGGGGAACTATGGCTACACCTTC
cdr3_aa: CASSLGQGNYGYTF

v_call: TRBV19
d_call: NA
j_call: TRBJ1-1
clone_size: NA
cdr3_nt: TGTGCCAGTAGTCCAACTAGGGGGGTTGCTTTCTTT
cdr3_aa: CASSPTRGVAFF

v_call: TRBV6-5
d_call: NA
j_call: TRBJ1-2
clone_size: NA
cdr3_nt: TGTGCCAGCAGTTACTCCGCCTTGGGAGACTATGGCTACACCTTC
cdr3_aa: CASSYSALGDYGYTF

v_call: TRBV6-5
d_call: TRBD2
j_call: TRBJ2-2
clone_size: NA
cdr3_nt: TGTGCCAGCAACCGGGGGGCCGGGGAGCTGTTTTTT
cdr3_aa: CASNRGAGELFF

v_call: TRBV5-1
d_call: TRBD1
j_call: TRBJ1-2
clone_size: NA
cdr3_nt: TGCGCCAGCAGCTTGGGCCAGGGGGCTGGTGGCTACACCTTC
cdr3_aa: CASSLGQGAGGYTF

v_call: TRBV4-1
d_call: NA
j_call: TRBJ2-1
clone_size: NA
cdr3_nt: TGCGCCAGCAGCCAAGTTGGAGGCGGGCCCACCTACAATGAGCAGTTCTTC
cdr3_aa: CASSQVGGGPTYNEQFF

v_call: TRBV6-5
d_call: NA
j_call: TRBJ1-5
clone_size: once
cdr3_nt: TGTGCCAGCAGTTACGGGGGGGACCCCAGCAATCAGCCCCAGCATTTT
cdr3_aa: CASSYGGDPSNQPQHF

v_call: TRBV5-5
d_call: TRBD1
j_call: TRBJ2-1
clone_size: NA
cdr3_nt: TGTGCCAGCAGCGATGACAGGGGAAAATACGATGAGCAGTTCTTC
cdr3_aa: CASSDDRGKYDEQFF

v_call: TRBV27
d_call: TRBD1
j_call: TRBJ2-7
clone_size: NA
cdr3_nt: TGTGCCAGCAGTTTACGGACAGGGAGCTCCTACGAGCAGTACTTC
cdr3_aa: CASSLRTGSSYEQYF

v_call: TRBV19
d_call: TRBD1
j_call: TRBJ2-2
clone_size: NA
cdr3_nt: TGTGCCAGTAGCTCAGGGGGCGACGGCACCGGGGAGCTGTTTTTT
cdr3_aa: CASSSGGDGTGELFF

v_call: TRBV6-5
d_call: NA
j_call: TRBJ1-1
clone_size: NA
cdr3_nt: TGTGCCAGCAGTTACTCGGACGGTGACACTGAAGCTTTCTTT
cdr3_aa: CASSYSDGDTEAFF

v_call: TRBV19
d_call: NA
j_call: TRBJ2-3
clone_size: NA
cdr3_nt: TGTGCCAGTAGTATAGTGGCCCCAGATACGCAGTATTTT
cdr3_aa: CASSIVAPDTQYF

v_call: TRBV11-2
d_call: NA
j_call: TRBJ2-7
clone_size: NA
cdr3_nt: TGTGCCAGCAGCCGATCCGGGACCGGTCCCCACGAGCAGTACTTC
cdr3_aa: CASSRSGTGPHEQYF

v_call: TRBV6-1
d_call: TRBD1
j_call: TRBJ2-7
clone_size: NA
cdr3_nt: TGTGCCAGCAGTGAAAACGACGGACAGGGCCCCTACGAGCAGTACTTC
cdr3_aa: CASSENDGQGPYEQYF

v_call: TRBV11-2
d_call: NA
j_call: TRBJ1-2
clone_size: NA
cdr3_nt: TGTGCCAGCAGCTCCATAAGGGGGGAAGCTAACTATGGCTACACCTTC
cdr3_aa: CASSSIRGEANYGYTF

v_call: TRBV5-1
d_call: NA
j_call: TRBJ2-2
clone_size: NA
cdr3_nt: TGCGCCAGCAGCTTGTCCGTAGACACCGGGGAGCTGTTTTTT
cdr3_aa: CASSLSVDTGELFF

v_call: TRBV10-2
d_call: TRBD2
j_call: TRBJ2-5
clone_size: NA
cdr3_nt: TGCGCCAGCAGTTACGGACTAGCGGGAGAGACCCAGTACTTC
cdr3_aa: CASSYGLAGETQYF

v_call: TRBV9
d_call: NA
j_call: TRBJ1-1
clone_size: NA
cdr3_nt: TGTGCCAGCGGGTTTAACAGGGATACTGAAGCTTTCTTT
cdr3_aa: CASGFNRDTEAFF

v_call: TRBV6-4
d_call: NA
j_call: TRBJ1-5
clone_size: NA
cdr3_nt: TGTGCCAGTAGCCCGACTGGGGGAAGCAATCAGCCCCAGCATTTT
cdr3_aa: CASSPTGGSNQPQHF

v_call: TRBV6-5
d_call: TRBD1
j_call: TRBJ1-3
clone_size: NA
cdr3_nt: TGTGCCAGCAGCGGACAGGGCGGAAACACCATATATTTT
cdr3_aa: CASSGQGGNTIYF

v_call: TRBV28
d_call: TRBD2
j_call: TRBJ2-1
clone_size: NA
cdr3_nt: TGTGCCAGTAATACGGGGGGAGGCTCCTACAATGAGCAGTTCTTC
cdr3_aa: CASNTGGGSYNEQFF

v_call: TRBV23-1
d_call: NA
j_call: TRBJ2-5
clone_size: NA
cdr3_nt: TGCGCCACCCTAAGTGGGGCAGGGGAAGAGACCCAGTACTTC
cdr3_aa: CATLSGAGEETQYF

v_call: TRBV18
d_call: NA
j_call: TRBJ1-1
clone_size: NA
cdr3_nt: TGTGCCAGCTCTCCTTCGGGCCAGCTGAACACTGAAGCTTTCTTT
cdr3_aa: CASSPSGQLNTEAFF

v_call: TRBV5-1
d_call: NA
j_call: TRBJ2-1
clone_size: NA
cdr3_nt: TGCGCCAGCAGCTTTAGCGGAGGCCCCTACAATGAGCAGTTCTTC
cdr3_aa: CASSFSGGPYNEQFF

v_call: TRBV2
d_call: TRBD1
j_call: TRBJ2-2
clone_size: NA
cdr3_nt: TGTGCCAGCGGAGACAGGGCGTCAGGAGGGGAGCTGTTTTTT
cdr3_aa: CASGDRASGGELFF

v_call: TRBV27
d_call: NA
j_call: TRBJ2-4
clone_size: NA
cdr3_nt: TGTGCCAGCAGTGGCTCACTAGCCAAAAACATTCAGTACTTC
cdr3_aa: CASSGSLAKNIQYF

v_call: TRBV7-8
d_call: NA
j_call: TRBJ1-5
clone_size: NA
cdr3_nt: TGTGCCAGCAGCTTAGACAGGTTTCAGCCCCAGCATTTT
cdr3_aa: CASSLDRFQPQHF